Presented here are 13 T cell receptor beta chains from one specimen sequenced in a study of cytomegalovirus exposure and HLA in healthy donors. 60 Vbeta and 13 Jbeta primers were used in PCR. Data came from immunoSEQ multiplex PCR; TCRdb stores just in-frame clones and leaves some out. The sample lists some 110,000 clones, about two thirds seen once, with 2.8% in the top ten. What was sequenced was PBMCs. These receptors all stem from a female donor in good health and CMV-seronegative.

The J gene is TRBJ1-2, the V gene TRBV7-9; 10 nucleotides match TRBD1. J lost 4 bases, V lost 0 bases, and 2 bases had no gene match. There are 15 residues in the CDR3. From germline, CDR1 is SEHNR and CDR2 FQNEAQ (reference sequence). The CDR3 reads CASSLATGGGYGYTF. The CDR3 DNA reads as TGTGCCAGCAGCTTAGCGACAGGGGGCGGCTATGGCTACACCTTC.

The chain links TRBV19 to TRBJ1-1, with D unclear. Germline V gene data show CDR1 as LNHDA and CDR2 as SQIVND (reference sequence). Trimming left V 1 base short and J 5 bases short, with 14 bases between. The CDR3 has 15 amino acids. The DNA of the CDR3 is TGTGCCAGTAGTATAGGGAGGGTCGTGTGGACTGAAGCTTTCTTT. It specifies CASSIGRVVWTEAFF.

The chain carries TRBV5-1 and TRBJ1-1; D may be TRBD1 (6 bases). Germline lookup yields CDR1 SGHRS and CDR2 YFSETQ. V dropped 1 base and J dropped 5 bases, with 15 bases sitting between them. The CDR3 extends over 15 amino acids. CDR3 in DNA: TGCGCCAGCAGCTTGTTTAGGGGGTATTCGACTGAAGCTTTCTTT. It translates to CASSLFRGYSTEAFF.

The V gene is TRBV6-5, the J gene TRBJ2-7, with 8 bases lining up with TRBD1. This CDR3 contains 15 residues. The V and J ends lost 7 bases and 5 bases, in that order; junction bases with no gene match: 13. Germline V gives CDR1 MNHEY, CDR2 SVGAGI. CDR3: CASKAGTGGWDEQYF. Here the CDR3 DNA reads TGTGCCAGCAAAGCCGGGACAGGAGGTTGGGACGAGCAGTACTTC.

CDR3 nucleotides: TGCGCCAGCAGCTTGGCGGGAGCAACAGCGGGGTTGTCTACCGGGGAGCTGTTTTTT. Translating gives CASSLAGATAGLSTGELFF. The J gene is TRBJ2-2, the V gene TRBV5-1; 7 positions agree with TRBD2. The CDR3 runs 19 residues. Germline CDR1 SGHRS, CDR2 YFSETQ. V shed 0 bases and J 5 bases; nucleotides not matched to a gene: 16. The variable domain in full, completed from reference TRBV5-1 and TRBJ2-2, reads KAGVTQTPRYLIKTRGQQVTLSCSPISGHRSVSWYQQTPGQGLQFLFEYFSETQRNKGNFPGRFSGRQFSNSRSEMNVSTLELGDSALYLCASSLAGATAGLSTGELFFGEGSRLTVL.

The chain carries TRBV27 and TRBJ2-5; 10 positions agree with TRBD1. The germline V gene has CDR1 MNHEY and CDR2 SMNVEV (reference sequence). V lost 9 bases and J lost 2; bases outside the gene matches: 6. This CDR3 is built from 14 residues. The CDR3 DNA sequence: TGTGCCAGAAGGGACAGGGGATCACAAGAGACCCAGTACTTC. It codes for CARRDRGSQETQYF.

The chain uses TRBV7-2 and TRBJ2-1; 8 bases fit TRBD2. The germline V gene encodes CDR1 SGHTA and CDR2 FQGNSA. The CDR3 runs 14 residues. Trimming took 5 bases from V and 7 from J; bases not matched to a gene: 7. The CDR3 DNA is TGTGCCAGCAGCCCTGCCCGGGAGGGGAATGAGCAGTTCTTC. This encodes CASSPAREGNEQFF.

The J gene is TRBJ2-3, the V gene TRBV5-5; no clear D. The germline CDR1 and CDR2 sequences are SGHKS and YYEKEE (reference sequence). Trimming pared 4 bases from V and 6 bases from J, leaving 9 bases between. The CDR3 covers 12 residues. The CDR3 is CASSLPVDTQYF. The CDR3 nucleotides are TGTGCCAGCAGCCTCCCTGTTGATACGCAGTATTTT.

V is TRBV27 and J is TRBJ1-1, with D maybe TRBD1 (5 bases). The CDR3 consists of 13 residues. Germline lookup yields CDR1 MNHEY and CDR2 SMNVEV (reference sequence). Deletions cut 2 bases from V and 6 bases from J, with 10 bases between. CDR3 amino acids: CASSLRGLSEAFF. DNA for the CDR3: TGTGCCAGCAGTTTAAGGGGACTCTCTGAAGCTTTCTTT.

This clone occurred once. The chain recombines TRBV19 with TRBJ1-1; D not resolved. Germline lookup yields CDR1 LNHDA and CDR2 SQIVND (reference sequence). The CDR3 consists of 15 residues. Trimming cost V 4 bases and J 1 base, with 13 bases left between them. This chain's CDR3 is CASSSFSHSNTEAFF. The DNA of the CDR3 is TGTGCCAGTAGTAGTTTCAGTCATTCGAACACTGAAGCTTTCTTT.

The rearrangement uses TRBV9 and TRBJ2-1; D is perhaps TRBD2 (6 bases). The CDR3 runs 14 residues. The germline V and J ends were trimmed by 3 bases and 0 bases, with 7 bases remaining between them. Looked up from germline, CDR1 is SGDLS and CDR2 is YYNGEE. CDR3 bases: TGTGCCAGCAGCGAGGGACTCTCCTACAATGAGCAGTTCTTC. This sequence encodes CASSEGLSYNEQFF.

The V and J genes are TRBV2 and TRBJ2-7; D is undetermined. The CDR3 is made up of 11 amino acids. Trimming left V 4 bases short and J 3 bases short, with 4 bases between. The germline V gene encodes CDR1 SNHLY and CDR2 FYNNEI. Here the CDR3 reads CASSALYEQYF. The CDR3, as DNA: TGTGCCAGCAGTGCTCTCTACGAGCAGTACTTC.

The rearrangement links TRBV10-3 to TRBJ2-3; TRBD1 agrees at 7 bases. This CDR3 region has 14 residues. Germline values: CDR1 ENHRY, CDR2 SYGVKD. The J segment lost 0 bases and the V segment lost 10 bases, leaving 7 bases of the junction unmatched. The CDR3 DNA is TGTGCCACCTACCAACAGGGGAGCACAGATACGCAGTATTTT. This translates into CATYQQGSTDTQYF.